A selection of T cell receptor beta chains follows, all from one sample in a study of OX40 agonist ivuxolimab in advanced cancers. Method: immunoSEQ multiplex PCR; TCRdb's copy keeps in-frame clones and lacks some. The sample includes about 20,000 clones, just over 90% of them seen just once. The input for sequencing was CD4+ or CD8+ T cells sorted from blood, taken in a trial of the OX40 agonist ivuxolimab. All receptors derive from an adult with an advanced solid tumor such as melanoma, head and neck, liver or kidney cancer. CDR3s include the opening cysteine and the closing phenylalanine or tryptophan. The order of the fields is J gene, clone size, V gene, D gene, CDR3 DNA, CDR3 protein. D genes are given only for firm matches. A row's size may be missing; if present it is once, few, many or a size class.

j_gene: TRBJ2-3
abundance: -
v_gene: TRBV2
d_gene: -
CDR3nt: TGTGCCAGCAGTCCCCCGGCGGGGAAGGCAGATACGCAGTATTTT
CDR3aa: CASSPPAGKADTQYF

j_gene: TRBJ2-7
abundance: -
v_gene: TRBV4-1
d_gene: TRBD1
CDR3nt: TGCGCCAGCAGCCAAGAGAATAGGGGGCGATCCTACGAGCAGTACTTC
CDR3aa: CASSQENRGRSYEQYF

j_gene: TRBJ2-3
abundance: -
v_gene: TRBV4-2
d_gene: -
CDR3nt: TGTGCCAGCAGCCAAACTGGGAGGCTTAATGGCAGAATCACAGATACGCAGTATTTT
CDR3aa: CASSQTGRLNGRITDTQYF

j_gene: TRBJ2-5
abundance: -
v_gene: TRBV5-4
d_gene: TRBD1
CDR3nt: TGTGCCAGTGGCCCCGGGACAGGGGGCGTGGAGACCCAGTACTTC
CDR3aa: CASGPGTGGVETQYF

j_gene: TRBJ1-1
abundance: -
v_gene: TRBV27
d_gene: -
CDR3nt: TGTGCCAGCAGTCCTCGGGGGGAGGGAACTGAAGCTTTCTTT
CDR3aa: CASSPRGEGTEAFF

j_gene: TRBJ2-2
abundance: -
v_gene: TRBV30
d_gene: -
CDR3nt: TGTGCCTGGAGTACGGGGTACACCGGGGAGCTGTTTTTT
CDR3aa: CAWSTGYTGELFF

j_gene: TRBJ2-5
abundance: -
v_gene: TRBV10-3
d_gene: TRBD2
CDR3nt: TGTGCCATCAGTGACGTTCGGGGGGTAGATCCAGAGACCCAGTACTTC
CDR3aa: CAISDVRGVDPETQYF

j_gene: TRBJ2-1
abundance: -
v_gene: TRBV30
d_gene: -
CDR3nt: TGTGCCTGGAGCGAGAGCTCCTACAATGAGCAGTTCTTC
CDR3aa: CAWSESSYNEQFF

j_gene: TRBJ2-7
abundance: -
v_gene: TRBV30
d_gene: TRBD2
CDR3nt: TGTGCCTGGAGAGCTACTAGCGGGGTATCTTTCGGCTACGAGCAGTACTTC
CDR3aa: CAWRATSGVSFGYEQYF

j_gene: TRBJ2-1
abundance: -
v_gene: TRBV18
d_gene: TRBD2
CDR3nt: TGTGCCAGCTCACCACCCTCCGGGGGGGCCTACAATGAGCAGTTCTTC
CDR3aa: CASSPPSGGAYNEQFF

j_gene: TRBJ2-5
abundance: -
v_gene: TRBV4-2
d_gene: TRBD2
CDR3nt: TGTGCCAGCAGCCAAGACTCCTTACCAGCGGGGGGACAAGAGACCCAGTACTTC
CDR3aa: CASSQDSLPAGGQETQYF

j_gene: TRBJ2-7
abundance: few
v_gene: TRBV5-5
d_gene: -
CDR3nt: TGTGCCAGCAGCTTGGGAGGGTTGGACGAGCAGTACTTC
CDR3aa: CASSLGGLDEQYF

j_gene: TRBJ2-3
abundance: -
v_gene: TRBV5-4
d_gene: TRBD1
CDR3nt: TGTGCCAGCAGGTGGACAGGGGAAAGCACAGATACGCAGTATTTT
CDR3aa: CASRWTGESTDTQYF

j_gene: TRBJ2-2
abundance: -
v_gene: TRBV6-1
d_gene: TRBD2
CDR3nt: TGTGCCAGCAAATCCCGGGACTATACTTGGGAGCTGTTTTTT
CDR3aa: CASKSRDYTWELFF

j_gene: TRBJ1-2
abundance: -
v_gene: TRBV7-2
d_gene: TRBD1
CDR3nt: TGTGCCAGCAGCTTAGGGCGGGACAGTCCTAACTATGGCTACACCTTC
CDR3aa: CASSLGRDSPNYGYTF

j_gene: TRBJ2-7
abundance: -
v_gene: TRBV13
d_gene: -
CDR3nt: TGTGCCAGCAGCTCGCGGCAGGGCCTACCCTACCGGGGCTACGAGCAGTACTTC
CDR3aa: CASSSRQGLPYRGYEQYF

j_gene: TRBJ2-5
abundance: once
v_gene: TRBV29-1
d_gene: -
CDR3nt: TGCAGCGTGGAGGCAGAACTCCAAGAGACCCAGTACTTC
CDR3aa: CSVEAELQETQYF

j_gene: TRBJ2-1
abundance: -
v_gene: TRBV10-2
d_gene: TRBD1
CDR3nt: TGCGCCAGCAGTGAGCTACCCCAGGGGGCTCGTAATGAGCAGTTCTTC
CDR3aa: CASSELPQGARNEQFF

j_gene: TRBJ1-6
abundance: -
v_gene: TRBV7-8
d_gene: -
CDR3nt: TGTGCCAGCAGCTTACCATTTACATCTTCACCCCTCCACTTT
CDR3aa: CASSLPFTSSPLHF

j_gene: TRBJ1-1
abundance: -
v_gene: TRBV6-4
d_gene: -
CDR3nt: TGTGCCAGCAGTGTTGGAGTGAACACTGAAGCTTTCTTT
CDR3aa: CASSVGVNTEAFF